This T cell receptor (beta chain) was identified during a study of glioma-infiltrating T cells. About the study: Samples included WHO grade II oligodendrogliomas or astrocytomas and initial-diagnosis grade IV glioblastomas.

Study-level points and caveats: Signature shared blood CDR3 motifs were enriched in low-divergence and depleted in high-divergence patients. Tissue-blood divergence was below expectation in non-neoplastic patients, above in gliomas. Tissue and blood shared very few CDR3 sequences.

As to this clonotype: The antigen remains undetermined.

TCR alpha and beta CDR3 regions were amplified from RNA using iRepertoire nested multiplex PCR. Using its own MiXCR run on the multiplex PCR reads, TCRdb lists one record per CDR3 protein. Seen here are more than 350,000 distinct CDR3 sequences, approximately 42% observed once, and the top ten hold more than 10%. Germline assignment: CDR1 LNHDA and CDR2 SQIVND (reference sequence). Trimming took 3 bases from V and 3 from J, leaving 10 bases between them. This CDR3 contains 14 residues. Material for sequencing was glioma tissue, nonneoplastic brain tissue, or PBMCs (not recorded which). The rearrangement joins TRBV19 to TRBJ2-3; D is ambiguous. The clonotype was recovered from a human donor with low-grade glioma or glioblastoma, undergoing nonglioma brain surgery, or in good health (not recorded which). CDR3 bases: TGTGCCAGTAGTATTTCTATGTGGACAGATACGCAGTATTTT. Its protein is CASSISMWTDTQYF. Complete variable domain (other parts from reference TRBV19 and TRBJ2-3): DGGITQSPKYLFRKEGQNVTLSCEQNLNHDAMYWYRQDPGQGLRLIYYSQIVNDFQKGDIAEGYSVSREKKESFPLTVTSAQKNPTAFYLCASSISMWTDTQYFGPGTRLTVL.